The present entry profiles one T cell receptor (beta chain) with its context. Its cognate antigen is unknown. The data were taken from a study of cytomegalovirus exposure and HLA in healthy donors. Researchers ran the PCR with 60 Vbeta and 13 Jbeta primers. Assay: immunoSEQ multiplex PCR; the TCRdb copy retains only in-frame clones and omits some. The sample yields around 100,000 clones, around 70% seen once. This CDR3 has 14 amino acids. Trimming removed 4 bases from V and 8 bases from J; junction bases left unmatched: 5. In germline, CDR1 is SGHRS, CDR2 YFSETQ. Findings and limits, study-wide: According to an earlier analysis, most TCR beta V segments yielded productive rearrangements about 90% or about 30% of the time. An Asian-associated ancestry cluster reportedly showed fewer N-insertions than the approximately 600-donor mean in a later analysis.

The source material was PBMCs. The gene calls are TRBV5-1 and TRBJ2-1, with 11 bases lining up with TRBD2. The receptor was isolated from a man aged 40-50 years in good health and CMV-seropositive. DNA of the CDR3: TGCGCCAGCAGCCCCGGGACTAGCGGAGATGAGCAGTTCTTC. Encoded protein: CASSPGTSGDEQFF.